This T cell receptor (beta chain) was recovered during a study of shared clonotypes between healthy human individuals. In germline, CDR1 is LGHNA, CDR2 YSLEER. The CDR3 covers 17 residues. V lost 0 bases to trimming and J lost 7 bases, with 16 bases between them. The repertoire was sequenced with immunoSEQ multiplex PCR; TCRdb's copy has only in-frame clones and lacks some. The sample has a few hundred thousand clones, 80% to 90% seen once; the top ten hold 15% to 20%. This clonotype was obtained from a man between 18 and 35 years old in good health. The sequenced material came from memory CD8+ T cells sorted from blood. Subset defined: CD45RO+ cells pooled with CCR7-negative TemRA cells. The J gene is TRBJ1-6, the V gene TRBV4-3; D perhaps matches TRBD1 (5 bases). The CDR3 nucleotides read TGCGCCAGCAGCCAAGATCCGTACGGTTCAGGGAATTCACCCCTCCACTTT. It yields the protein CASSQDPYGSGNSPLHF.